This entry lists 18 T cell receptor beta chains sequenced from one sample in a study of blood T cell repertoires in COVID-19 (dated by TCRdb to between 2020 and 2021). Library preparation was by the immunoSEQ multiplex PCR assay. In its TCRdb copy, this immuneACCESS table keeps in-frame sequences only and misses some clones. Where compared with another copy, unresolved V genes explain less than half of these, and the others have no known cause. For this sample there are over 45,000 clones; nearly 90% appear just once. In total, the top ten clones hold around 46% of the sample. The specimen sequenced was peripheral blood. Receptors were obtained from a woman aged 55-70 years with COVID-19, enrolled during active disease.

This chain links TRBV7-8 with TRBJ1-1; D unclear. The ends were cut back, 3 bases at V and 0 bases at J, with 11 bases in the middle. CDR3 length: 15 residues. Germline V gene sequence: CDR1 SGHVS, CDR2 FQNEAQ. The CDR3 DNA is TGTGCCAGCAGCTTGAACGAGGGAATGAACACTGAAGCTTTCTTT. This codes for CASSLNEGMNTEAFF.

The chain links TRBV6-5 to TRBJ2-1; 11 positions agree with TRBD2. The CDR3 sequence is 15 residues long. Germline CDR1 MNHEY, CDR2 SVGAGI. Trimming removed 8 bases from V and 4 bases from J; junction bases left unmatched: 7. CDR3 sequence (DNA): TGTGCCAGCCGACTAGCGGGACCAGGATACAATGAGCAGTTCTTC. This sequence encodes CASRLAGPGYNEQFF.

The rearrangement uses TRBV7-9 and TRBJ2-7; TRBD2 aligns across 9 bases. The CDR3 totals 15 residues. J was trimmed by 4 bases and V by 5 bases; bases with no gene match: 9. Germline V gives CDR1 SEHNR, CDR2 FQNEAQ (reference sequence). The CDR3 spells CASSLSSSGSYEQYF. Here the CDR3 DNA reads TGTGCCAGCAGCCTTTCCAGTAGCGGGAGTTACGAGCAGTACTTC.

The sample holds one count of this clone. The chain links TRBV13 to TRBJ2-1, with D perhaps TRBD2 (5 bases). The length of the CDR3 is 14 residues. Trimming removed 5 bases from V and 2 bases from J, with 10 bases in between. Looked up from germline, CDR1 is PRHDT and CDR2 is FYEKMQ (reference sequence). The CDR3 region is CASSRRGAYNEQFF. CDR3 DNA sequence: TGTGCCAGCAGCCGACGGGGAGCCTACAATGAGCAGTTCTTC.

The V and J genes are TRBV18 and TRBJ1-4, with a weak D call TRBD1 (6 bases). Germline V gene lookup returns CDR1 KGHSH and CDR2 LQKENI. This CDR3 region has 14 residues. Deletions cut 6 bases from V and 3 bases from J, with 11 bases between. Here the CDR3 reads CASSPGGSNEKLFF. In DNA form, the CDR3 reads TGTGCCAGCTCGCCGGGGGGCTCTAATGAAAAACTGTTTTTT.

The chain carries TRBV3-1 (or the pseudogene TRBV3-2) and TRBJ1-4; 7 positions match TRBD1. This CDR3 spans 16 amino acids. With V trimmed by 2 bases and J by 4 bases, 7 bases remained unmatched. The germline V gene encodes CDR1 LGHDT and CDR2 YNNKEL (reference sequence). The CDR3 is CASSQNYDRVNEKLFF. DNA of the CDR3: TGTGCCAGCAGCCAAAACTACGACAGGGTTAATGAAAAACTGTTTTTT.

The chain links TRBV6-5 to TRBJ2-1; TRBD2 agrees at 8 bases. With V trimmed by 4 bases and J by 7 bases, 9 bases remained unmatched. Germline V CDR1 and CDR2: MNHEY, SVGAGI. The CDR3 loop spans 15 amino acids. CDR3 nucleotides: TGTGCCAGCAGTTTGGGTAGCGGGAAGTGGAATGAGCAGTTCTTC. This encodes CASSLGSGKWNEQFF.

The rearrangement links TRBV27 to TRBJ1-1; 7 nucleotides line up with TRBD1. V was clipped by 11 bases and J by 3 bases; unmatched bases: 15. Germline V gene sequence: CDR1 MNHEY, CDR2 SMNVEV (reference sequence). The CDR3 length is 15 residues. CDR3 loop: CASRIQGDRDTEAFF. Written as DNA, the CDR3 is TGTGCCTCCCGAATCCAGGGGGACCGGGACACTGAAGCTTTCTTT.

The chain recombines TRBV6-6 with TRBJ1-2; unclear D gene. Trimming took 5 bases from V and 2 from J, leaving 6 bases between them. CDR3 length: 12 residues. The germline V gene has CDR1 MNHNY and CDR2 SVGAGI (reference sequence). CDR3 nucleotide sequence: TGTGCCAGCAGTGCCGGGAACTATGGCTACACCTTC. It codes for CASSAGNYGYTF.

This rearrangement joins TRBV7-6 to TRBJ2-2; perhaps TRBD2 as D (6 bases). The germline CDR1 and CDR2 sequences are SGHVS and FNYEAQ. The CDR3 covers 12 residues. V lost 5 bases and J lost 13, with 14 bases in between. The CDR3 coding sequence is TGTGCCAGCAGCCCCCCGGAGGGACGGCTGTTTTTT. Translating gives CASSPPEGRLFF.

With regard to this clone: The sample has other DNA sequences that encode this CDR3 too. The rearrangement links TRBV6-5 to TRBJ2-6; D possibly corresponds to TRBD2 (5 bases). There are 16 residues in the CDR3. Trimming took off 2 bases at V and 2 bases at J, with 10 bases between the two ends. The germline V gene has CDR1 MNHEY and CDR2 SVGAGI. The CDR3 nucleotides are TGTGCCAGCAGTTACCGACGGGGTACTGGGGCCAACGTCCTGACTTTC. Residues: CASSYRRGTGANVLTF.

V and J are TRBV5-6 and TRBJ2-3, with 9 bases identical to TRBD2. The V gene end was trimmed by 3 bases and the J gene end by 3 bases; junction bases not matched to a gene: 2. The CDR3 has 14 amino acids. CDR1 and CDR2 from the germline V gene are SGHDT and YYEEEE. The CDR3 bases are TGTGCCAGCAGCTCGGGACTAGCTACAGATACGCAGTATTTT. Protein: CASSSGLATDTQYF.

The chain is built from TRBV30 and TRBJ1-1, with D possibly TRBD1 on 5 matching bases. This CDR3 region has 14 residues. Between the trimmed V and J ends, which lost 7 bases and 8 bases, there was a span of 23 bases. The germline V gene has CDR1 GTSNPN and CDR2 SVGIG (reference sequence). CDR3 region: CAYQTPGLLGEAFF. In DNA, the CDR3 is TGTGCCTACCAAACCCCGGGACTTCTCGGCGAAGCTTTCTTT.

V is TRBV6-5 and J is TRBJ2-7; no clear D gene. Deletions cut 7 bases from V and 2 bases from J, with 12 bases between. The CDR3 covers 13 residues. The germline gives CDR1 MNHEY, CDR2 SVGAGI. The CDR3 nucleotides read TGTGCCAGCATGCTACCTCTGACCTACGAGCAGTACTTC. Encoded protein: CASMLPLTYEQYF.

This chain links TRBV9 with TRBJ1-2; 9 bases are a match to TRBD1. Losses at the gene ends were 3 bases for V and 4 bases for J; bases not matched to a gene: 7. This CDR3 contains 15 residues. Germline V CDR1 and CDR2: SGDLS, YYNGEE. The CDR3 spells CASSAALDRGYGYTF. The DNA for the CDR3 is TGTGCCAGCAGCGCCGCCCTGGACAGGGGCTATGGCTACACCTTC.

This chain joins TRBV29-1 and TRBJ1-3; TRBD1 aligns across 9 bases. The ends lost 5 bases at V and 4 bases at J; junction bases unmatched: 6. The CDR3 has 14 residues. Germline V CDR1 and CDR2: SQVTM, ANQGSEA. CDR3 in DNA: TGCAGCGTTACAGACAGGGGGAGAGGAAACACCATATATTTT. Protein: CSVTDRGRGNTIYF.

This sequence joins TRBV29-1 and TRBJ2-1; TRBD2 matches 13 bases. CDR3 length equals 13 residues. V dropped 7 bases and J dropped 9; count of bases not matched to a gene: 6. Looked up from germline, CDR1 is SQVTM and CDR2 is ANQGSEA. The CDR3 region is CSAGTSGKGEQFF. The CDR3 bases are TGCAGCGCGGGGACTAGCGGGAAGGGTGAGCAGTTCTTC.

As for this clone: Relative to the germline gene, one junction end is altered; a read error may explain this. The V call is TRBV28, the J call TRBJ2-1; TRBD1 matches 9 bases. CDR3 length: 15 amino acids. Germline CDR1 is MDHEN and CDR2 is SYDVKM. Here the CDR3 DNA reads TGTGCCAGCAATACAGCCGGGACAGGGTACAACGAGCAGTTCTTC. Protein product: CASNTAGTGYNEQFF.